These 29 T cell receptor beta chains were all obtained from the same sample, sequenced in a study of blood T cell repertoires in COVID-19. TCRdb's table, derived via immunoSEQ multiplex PCR, lists solely in-frame clones and lacks some. The sample includes about 200,000 clones, roughly 81% of them seen just once. Sequenced sample: peripheral blood. The receptors here all came from a woman aged 80 or over with acute or convalescent COVID-19.

This clone has more than one count but fewer than ten. The genes are TRBV6-5 and TRBJ1-2; TRBD1 aligns across 10 bases. V was clipped by 6 bases and J by 2 bases; unmatched bases: 3. This CDR3 comprises 14 residues. Germline V CDR1 and CDR2: MNHEY, SVGAGI. The CDR3 reads CASRWTGGNYGYTF. The CDR3 DNA sequence: TGTGCCAGCAGGTGGACAGGGGGAAACTATGGCTACACCTTC.

This clone was observed a single time. The chain has TRBV7-9 and TRBJ1-4; D unclear. This CDR3 region has 17 residues. Per germline, CDR1 SEHNR and CDR2 FQNEAQ (reference sequence). Between the trimmed V and J ends, which lost 2 bases and 7 bases, there was a span of 20 bases. CDR3 loop: CASSLSNPSLTREKLFF. For the CDR3, the DNA is TGTGCCAGCAGCTTATCTAACCCGAGTCTTACGCGTGAAAAACTGTTTTTT.

The genes are TRBV9 and TRBJ2-3; 7 bases are shared with TRBD2. CDR3 size: 15 residues. The V and J ends lost 0 bases and 4 bases, in that order; junction bases with no gene match: 5. Per the germline V gene, CDR1 is SGDLS and CDR2 is YYNGEE. The CDR3 reads CASSVEGGRADTQYF. The CDR3 region has the DNA TGTGCCAGCAGCGTAGAGGGCGGGAGAGCAGATACGCAGTATTTT.

V is TRBV7-9 and J is TRBJ1-1, with TRBD1 identical over 9 bases. This CDR3 region has 13 residues. V was pared by 10 bases and J by 5 bases, with 8 bases of the junction left unmatched. Germline V gives CDR1 SEHNR, CDR2 FQNEAQ (reference sequence). CDR3 region: CATRDRVRTEAFF. The CDR3 region has the DNA TGTGCCACCCGGGACAGGGTGAGGACTGAAGCTTTCTTT.

Here the CDR3 DNA reads TGCAGCGTTGAGTTGTTGGAGGGGTCTAATGAAAAACTGTTTTTT. It is translated as CSVELLEGSNEKLFF. The rearrangement uses TRBV29-1 and TRBJ1-4, with a weak D call TRBD1 (5 bases). Per germline, CDR1 SQVTM and CDR2 ANQGSEA. The CDR3 runs 15 residues. Between the trimmed V and J ends, which lost 3 bases and 3 bases, there was a span of 14 bases.

The rearrangement uses TRBV18 and TRBJ2-2, with 7 nucleotides matching TRBD1. J was trimmed by 5 bases and V by 3 bases; bases with no gene match: 12. CDR1 is KGHSH and CDR2 is LQKENI in the germline V gene. This CDR3 has 17 residues. The CDR3 here is CASSPWATGRETGELFF. The CDR3 region has the DNA TGTGCCAGCTCACCTTGGGCGACAGGGCGTGAAACCGGGGAGCTGTTTTTT.

The chain is built from TRBV5-1 and TRBJ1-1; 11 bases are a match to TRBD1. V was clipped by 3 bases and J by 3 bases; unmatched bases: 13. Germline V gene data show CDR1 as SGHRS and CDR2 as YFSETQ. CDR3 length equals 18 residues. The DNA for the CDR3 is TGCGCCAGCAGCTCTGGTATGGGGCAGGGACAGGGGGACACTGAAGCTTTCTTT. Protein product: CASSSGMGQGQGDTEAFF.

The J gene is TRBJ1-2, the V gene TRBV6-5; D not resolved. The V gene lost 10 bases and the J gene lost 4 bases, with 16 bases spanning the gap. Per the germline V gene, CDR1 is MNHEY and CDR2 is SVGAGI. CDR3 length equals 13 residues. The CDR3 DNA reads TGTGCCACCGACGTCTCCACAGTCTATGGCTACACCTTC. It encodes CATDVSTVYGYTF.

A word on this clone: At the DNA level, this CDR3 is encoded by other sequences in the same sample as well. V is TRBV29-1 and J is TRBJ2-1, with TRBD2 as a possible D gene (5 bases). CDR1 and CDR2 (germline): SQVTM, ANQGSEA. This CDR3 is built from 13 residues. V was cut by 4 bases and J by 2 bases, with 9 bases left in between. CDR3 loop: CSVASRAYNEQFF. CDR3 nucleotides: TGCAGCGTTGCCTCGCGGGCCTACAATGAGCAGTTCTTC.

This rearrangement joins TRBV12-5 to TRBJ1-1, with a weak D call TRBD1 (5 bases). V dropped 5 bases and J dropped 1 base, with 8 bases sitting between them. The CDR3 spans 13 residues. CDR1 and CDR2 (germline): LGHNT, FRNRAP. For the CDR3, the DNA is TGTGCTAGTGGTGCCGACAGGAACACTGAAGCTTTCTTT. Translating gives CASGADRNTEAFF.

This clone has only one observation. The rearrangement uses TRBV7-8 and TRBJ1-3; the D gene is possibly TRBD1 (5 bases). This CDR3 spans 17 amino acids. Germline CDR1 reads SGHVS; CDR2 reads FQNEAQ. Trimming left V 5 bases short and J 0 bases short, with 17 bases between. The CDR3 nucleotides read TGTGCCAGCAGCCCCACCTGGGGGGGTGTCTCTGGAAACACCATATATTTT. It yields the protein CASSPTWGGVSGNTIYF.

The CDR3 loop reads CASTTTGQRLYGYTF. CDR3 coding DNA: TGTGCCAGCACTACTACAGGACAGAGGCTCTATGGCTACACCTTC. V and J are TRBV11-2 and TRBJ1-2; tentatively, D is TRBD1 (6 bases). The CDR3 contains 15 residues. CDR1 SGHAT and CDR2 FQNNGV come from the germline V gene. V lost 7 bases, J lost 4 bases, and 19 bases lay in between. The complete variable domain, with remaining parts taken from reference TRBV11-2 and TRBJ1-2, reads EAGVAQSPRYKIIEKRQSVAFWCNPISGHATLYWYQQILGQGPKLLIQFQNNGVVDDSQLPKDRFSAERLKGVDSTLKIQPAKLEDSAVYLCASTTTGQRLYGYTFGSGTRLTVV.

The chain employs TRBV27 and TRBJ2-5; unclear D gene. Between the trimmed V and J ends, which lost 5 bases and 0 bases, there was a span of 13 bases. The CDR3 spans 15 residues. Germline loops: CDR1 MNHEY, CDR2 SMNVEV (reference sequence). The CDR3 spells CASSLRHPNQETQYF. In DNA form, the CDR3 reads TGTGCCAGCAGTCTAAGACACCCAAACCAAGAGACCCAGTACTTC.

This rearrangement joins TRBV7-3 to TRBJ1-1, with D perhaps TRBD1 (6 bases). This CDR3 has 14 amino acids. V lost 5 bases, J lost 4 bases, and 14 bases lay in between. The germline CDR1 and CDR2 sequences are SGHTA and FQGTGA. The chain's CDR3 is CASSLAGQLTEAFF. The CDR3 DNA is TGTGCCAGCAGCCTCGCCGGACAGCTCACTGAAGCTTTCTTT. Full variable domain (missing parts from reference TRBV7-3 and TRBJ1-1): GAGVSQTPSNKVTEKGKYVELRCDPISGHTALYWYRQSLGQGPEFLIYFQGTGAADDSGLPNDRFFAVRPEGSVSTLKIQRTERGDSAVYLCASSLAGQLTEAFFGQGTRLTVV.

The CDR3 DNA reads as TGCGCCAGCAGCTCCAGCGCCGGGACAGGGGCCTTCGATTTAGATACGCAGTATTTT. Amino acids: CASSSSAGTGAFDLDTQYF. V is TRBV5-1 and J is TRBJ2-3; 10 nucleotides match TRBD1. Germline CDR1 and CDR2: SGHRS and YFSETQ. The V gene end was trimmed by 3 bases and the J gene end by 5 bases; junction bases not matched to a gene: 18. The CDR3 covers 19 residues.

The V gene is TRBV24-1, the J gene TRBJ1-4, with D possibly matching TRBD1 (5 bases). Trimming shortened V by 0 bases and J by 5 bases, and 6 bases separated the two germline ends. CDR3 size: 14 residues. Germline loops: CDR1 KGHDR, CDR2 SFDVKD. The CDR3 here is CATSDLTGNEKLFF. The DNA of the CDR3 is TGTGCCACCAGTGATTTGACAGGAAATGAAAAACTGTTTTTT.

V usage is TRBV27 and J usage is TRBJ2-7; the D gene is possibly TRBD1 (5 bases). Germline V gene data show CDR1 as MNHEY and CDR2 as SMNVEV (reference sequence). The V and J ends lost 1 base and 0 bases respectively, with 7 bases between them. The CDR3 spans 14 residues. The CDR3, as DNA: TGTGCCAGCAGTTTATGGACAAGCTCCTACGAGCAGTACTTC. It is translated as CASSLWTSSYEQYF.

The CDR3 sequence: CASSSSGKTDTQYF. The CDR3 coding sequence is TGTGCCAGCAGTTCTAGCGGGAAGACAGATACGCAGTATTTT. This rearrangement joins TRBV6-5 to TRBJ2-3; TRBD2 agrees at 9 bases. From germline, CDR1 is MNHEY and CDR2 SVGAGI. V gave up 4 bases and J gave up 3 bases; unmatched junction bases: 2. The CDR3 consists of 14 residues.

The table lists this clone with many counts. The chain employs TRBV29-1 and TRBJ2-1; TRBD2 matches 9 bases. CDR3 length: 15 amino acids. Germline assignment: CDR1 SQVTM and CDR2 ANQGSEA. The J segment lost 10 bases and the V segment lost 1 base, leaving 11 bases of the junction unmatched. The CDR3 DNA reads as TGCAGCGTTGAAGTCGGCGGGAGGGCCCTCGGGGAGCAGTTCTTC. It translates to CSVEVGGRALGEQFF.

V usage is TRBV5-4 and J usage is TRBJ2-7; D uncertain. The CDR3 runs to 12 residues. The germline V gene has CDR1 SGHNT and CDR2 YYREEE (reference sequence). V gave up 1 base and J gave up 4 bases, with 6 bases separating them. CDR3 residues: CASSLSGYEQYF. As DNA, the CDR3 is TGTGCCAGCAGCTTGTCGGGTTACGAGCAGTACTTC.

This chain connects TRBV5-1 to TRBJ2-3; 7 bases line up with TRBD2. CDR3 length: 17 residues. The germline V gene encodes CDR1 SGHRS and CDR2 YFSETQ. V was clipped by 4 bases and J by 4 bases; unmatched bases: 15. CDR3 nucleotides: TGCGCCAGCAGCCCCTCAACGGGGAGCGGGGAGGCAGATACGCAGTATTTT. This codes for CASSPSTGSGEADTQYF.

The rearrangement joins TRBV6-5 to TRBJ1-4, with no clear D. The CDR3 runs to 14 residues. Germline V gene data show CDR1 as MNHEY and CDR2 as SVGAGI. The V and J ends lost 4 bases and 6 bases respectively, with 12 bases between them. The CDR3 here is CASSFNYRHEKLFF. DNA for the CDR3: TGTGCCAGCAGTTTCAACTACCGGCATGAAAAACTGTTTTTT.

This clone was detected only a few times. V and J are TRBV7-2 and TRBJ1-2; no clear D. Per the germline V gene, CDR1 is SGHTA and CDR2 is FQGNSA. V was pared by 5 bases and J by 0 bases, with 10 bases between. The CDR3 consists of 14 residues. The CDR3 DNA is TGTGCCAGCAGCGGGCAGCGGACTAACTATGGCTACACCTTC. Amino acids: CASSGQRTNYGYTF.

With respect to this clone: The identical CDR3 is also encoded by other nucleotide sequences in the sample. The chain uses TRBV7-9 and TRBJ2-7; possible D gene TRBD2, 6 bases. The germline V and J ends were trimmed by 1 base and 2 bases, with 9 bases remaining between them. Per germline, CDR1 SEHNR and CDR2 FQNEAQ (reference sequence). The CDR3 is made up of 14 amino acids. CDR3 residues: CASSLGGLTYEQYF. CDR3 nucleotide sequence: TGTGCCAGCAGCTTAGGGGGACTCACCTACGAGCAGTACTTC.

The chain combines TRBV7-2 with TRBJ2-5; D may be TRBD1 (6 bases). This CDR3 comprises 17 residues. CDR1 is SGHTA and CDR2 is FQGNSA in the germline V gene. Trimming took 3 bases from V and 5 from J, leaving 22 bases between them. For the CDR3, the DNA is TGTGCCAGCAGCTTTAGAAAGCGAACAGGGTCGGGGGAGACCCAGTACTTC. Translation gives CASSFRKRTGSGETQYF.

This sequence joins TRBV5-1 and TRBJ1-4, with TRBD1 as a possible D gene (5 bases). The CDR3 sequence is 14 residues long. Germline lookup yields CDR1 SGHRS and CDR2 YFSETQ. The V and J ends lost 3 bases and 6 bases respectively, with 12 bases between them. The CDR3 DNA reads as TGCGCCAGCAGCTCGCTTCAGGGCGATGAAAAACTGTTTTTT. Its translation is CASSSLQGDEKLFF.

The chain employs TRBV3-1 (or the pseudogene TRBV3-2) and TRBJ2-3; the D gene is possibly TRBD2 (5 bases). Germline V CDR1 and CDR2: LGHDT, YNNKEL (reference sequence). The V gene lost 1 base and the J gene lost 6 bases, with 17 bases spanning the gap. The length of the CDR3 is 16 residues. For the CDR3, the DNA is TGTGCCAGCAGCCAAGGCGGGCTCTCATACGGGGATACGCAGTATTTT. This gives the protein CASSQGGLSYGDTQYF.

V usage is TRBV9 and J usage is TRBJ1-2; possibly TRBD1 for D (5 bases). Germline CDR1 reads SGDLS; CDR2 reads YYNGEE. Trimming shortened V by 2 bases and J by 4 bases, and 6 bases separated the two germline ends. The CDR3 sequence is 12 residues long. The CDR3 DNA reads as TGTGCCAGCAGCGTCGGGGGCTATGGCTACACCTTC. Amino acid sequence: CASSVGGYGYTF.

This clone came up once. The chain couples TRBV6-5 to TRBJ1-3; TRBD1 is a possible D gene (6 bases). The CDR3 has 15 residues. Germline CDR1 MNHEY, CDR2 SVGAGI. Trimming took 2 bases from V and 3 from J, leaving 11 bases between them. In DNA, the CDR3 is TGTGCCAGCAGTTACGGGGGCCAACATGGAAACACCATATATTTT. It encodes CASSYGGQHGNTIYF.